This T cell receptor beta chain was captured by sequencing in a study of identical twins. Healthy Caucasians made up all donors. V lost 5 bases to trimming and J lost 7 bases; unmatched junction nucleotides: 13. The germline V gene has CDR1 DFQATT and CDR2 SNEGSKA (reference sequence). The CDR3 length is 15 residues. Comments on this clonotype: What it recognizes is unknown.

Notes on the study in general: Models underestimated TCR alpha sharing (out-of-frame) in monozygotic twins.

Carrying unique molecular identifiers, the cDNA also gained a universal primer site through template switching. Each CDR3 protein gets one entry after TCRdb re-called the 5' RACE reads with MiXCR. The sample has 600,000 to 850,000 distinct CDR3 sequences; roughly 18% are singletons. These data are also associated with another study on T cells expressing NK-cell markers.

The sequenced material came from PBMCs. The sequence was obtained from a woman aged 18-35 years in good health. This chain connects TRBV20-1 to TRBJ2-1; 8 positions agree with TRBD2. The CDR3 loop is CSAGTRGGVGNEQFF. The CDR3 DNA sequence: TGCAGTGCTGGGACTCGGGGGGGCGTTGGGAATGAGCAGTTCTTC.